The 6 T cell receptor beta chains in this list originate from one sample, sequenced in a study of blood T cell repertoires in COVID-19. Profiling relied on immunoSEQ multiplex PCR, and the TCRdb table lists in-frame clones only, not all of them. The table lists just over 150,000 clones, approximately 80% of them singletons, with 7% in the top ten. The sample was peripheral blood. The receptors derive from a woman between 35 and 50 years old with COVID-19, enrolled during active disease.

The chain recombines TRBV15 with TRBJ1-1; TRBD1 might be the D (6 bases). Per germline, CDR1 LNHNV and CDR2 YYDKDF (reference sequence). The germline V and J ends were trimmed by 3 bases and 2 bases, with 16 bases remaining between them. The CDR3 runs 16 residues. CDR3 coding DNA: TGTGCCACCAGCAGCGGGACACCAAGCGTCAACACTGAAGCTTTCTTT. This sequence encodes CATSSGTPSVNTEAFF.

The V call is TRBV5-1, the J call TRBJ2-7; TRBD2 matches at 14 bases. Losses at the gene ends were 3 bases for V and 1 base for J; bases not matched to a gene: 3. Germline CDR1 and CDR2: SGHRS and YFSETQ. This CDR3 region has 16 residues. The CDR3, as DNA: TGCGCCAGCAGCTGGACTAGCGGGAGGACATCCTACGAGCAGTACTTC. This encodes CASSWTSGRTSYEQYF.

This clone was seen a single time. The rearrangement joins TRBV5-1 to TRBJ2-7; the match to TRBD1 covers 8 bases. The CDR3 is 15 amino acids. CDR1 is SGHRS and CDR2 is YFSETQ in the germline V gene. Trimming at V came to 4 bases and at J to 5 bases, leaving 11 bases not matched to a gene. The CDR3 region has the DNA TGCGCCAGCAGCGACAAGCTCGGACAGGGCCACGAGCAGTACTTC. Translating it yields CASSDKLGQGHEQYF.

Here the CDR3 reads CASSHRGAGGHTGELFF. The CDR3, as DNA: TGCGCCAGCAGCCATCGAGGGGCGGGAGGGCACACCGGGGAGCTGTTTTTT. This chain joins TRBV4-1 and TRBJ2-2, with 9 bases that match TRBD2. The trim removed 3 bases at V and 3 bases at J, leaving 8 bases unmatched. CDR3 length equals 17 residues. Germline V lookup: CDR1 MGHRA, CDR2 YSYEKL.

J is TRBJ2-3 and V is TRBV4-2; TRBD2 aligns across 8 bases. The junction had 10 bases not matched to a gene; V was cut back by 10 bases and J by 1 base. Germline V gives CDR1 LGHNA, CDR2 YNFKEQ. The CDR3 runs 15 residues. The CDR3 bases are TGTGCCACCACCGAAGCGGGAGATCGCACAGATACGCAGTATTTT. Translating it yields CATTEAGDRTDTQYF.

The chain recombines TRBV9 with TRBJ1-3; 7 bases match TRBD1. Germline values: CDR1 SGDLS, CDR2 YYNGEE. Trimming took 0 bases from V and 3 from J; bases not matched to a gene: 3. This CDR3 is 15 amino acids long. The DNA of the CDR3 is TGTGCCAGCAGCGTAGATGGGGACAGTGGAAACACCATATATTTT. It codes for CASSVDGDSGNTIYF.